Listed below are T cell receptor beta chains from one sample, sequenced in a study of vaccination effects on CD4 cells after COVID-19. The assay was immunoSEQ multiplex PCR, and TCRdb's table has in-frame clones only and misses some. The repertoire includes more than 60,000 clones, around two thirds of them detected once, and around 2.4% sits in the top ten. These TCRs' antigens remain unknown. This sample comprised CD4+ T cells from PBMCs cultured without peptide, obtained after COVID-19 vaccination. These TCRs come from a human donor who received a COVID-19 vaccine. Each CDR3 is given with its conserved first and last residue. The order of the fields is clone size, D gene, V gene, J gene, CDR3 protein, CDR3 DNA. D genes are given only for firm matches. For some rows the clone size is stated as once, few or many, or as a class when expanded; others skip it.

abundance: NA; d_gene: NA; v_gene: TRBV5-5; j_gene: TRBJ1-5; CDR3aa: CASSLLRNQPQHF; CDR3nt: TGTGCCAGCAGCTTACTACGAAATCAGCCCCAGCATTTT
abundance: NA; d_gene: TRBD2; v_gene: TRBV2; j_gene: TRBJ2-3; CDR3aa: CASSPGLAGTDTQYF; CDR3nt: TGTGCCAGCAGCCCCGGACTAGCGGGCACAGATACGCAGTATTTT
abundance: NA; d_gene: NA; v_gene: TRBV6-5; j_gene: TRBJ2-5; CDR3aa: CASGLTGTKQETQYF; CDR3nt: TGTGCCAGCGGACTAACCGGGACAAAACAAGAGACCCAGTACTTC
abundance: NA; d_gene: NA; v_gene: TRBV6-2/TRBV6-3; j_gene: TRBJ2-1; CDR3aa: CASSYSPLPNEQFF; CDR3nt: TGTGCCAGCAGTTACTCGCCCTTGCCCAATGAGCAGTTCTTC
abundance: NA; d_gene: TRBD1; v_gene: TRBV4-3; j_gene: TRBJ1-5; CDR3aa: CASSQGTGGTQPQHF; CDR3nt: TGCGCCAGCAGCCAAGGGACAGGGGGGACCCAGCCCCAGCATTTT
abundance: NA; d_gene: NA; v_gene: TRBV9; j_gene: TRBJ1-3; CDR3aa: CASSVGESNTIYF; CDR3nt: TGTGCCAGCAGCGTAGGGGAGAGCAACACCATATATTTT
abundance: NA; d_gene: NA; v_gene: TRBV7-3; j_gene: TRBJ1-1; CDR3aa: CASSSNGGPEAFF; CDR3nt: TGTGCCAGCAGCTCGAATGGGGGGCCTGAAGCTTTCTTT
abundance: NA; d_gene: NA; v_gene: TRBV6-6; j_gene: TRBJ2-1; CDR3aa: CASSYSDRGTGNEQFF; CDR3nt: TGTGCCAGCAGTTACTCCGACAGAGGTACGGGCAATGAGCAGTTCTTC
abundance: NA; d_gene: TRBD1; v_gene: TRBV11-3; j_gene: TRBJ2-5; CDR3aa: CASSPGTATQETQYF; CDR3nt: TGTGCCAGCAGCCCTGGGACAGCCACCCAAGAGACCCAGTACTTC
abundance: NA; d_gene: NA; v_gene: TRBV14; j_gene: TRBJ2-1; CDR3aa: CASSLRPGAALYNEQFF; CDR3nt: TGTGCCAGCAGCCTCCGACCCGGGGCGGCCCTTTACAATGAGCAGTTCTTC
abundance: few; d_gene: TRBD1; v_gene: TRBV2; j_gene: TRBJ1-5; CDR3aa: CASSGDRSQQPQHF; CDR3nt: TGTGCCAGCAGCGGGGACAGGTCCCAGCAGCCCCAGCATTTT
abundance: NA; d_gene: NA; v_gene: TRBV3-1/TRBV3-2; j_gene: TRBJ1-2; CDR3aa: CASSQDAVGDYGYTF; CDR3nt: TGTGCCAGCAGCCAAGATGCGGTGGGGGACTATGGCTACACCTTC
abundance: NA; d_gene: TRBD2; v_gene: TRBV6-2/TRBV6-3; j_gene: TRBJ2-1; CDR3aa: CASSRIGTSGYNEQFF; CDR3nt: TGTGCCAGCAGTCGAATAGGGACTAGCGGCTACAATGAGCAGTTCTTC
abundance: NA; d_gene: NA; v_gene: TRBV5-4; j_gene: TRBJ2-6; CDR3aa: CASSQPEANVLTF; CDR3nt: TGTGCCAGCAGCCAGCCCGAGGCCAACGTCCTGACTTTC
abundance: NA; d_gene: TRBD1; v_gene: TRBV5-1; j_gene: TRBJ1-2; CDR3aa: CASSGTVGTESYTF; CDR3nt: TGCGCCAGCAGCGGAACGGTCGGGACAGAGAGCTACACCTTC
abundance: NA; d_gene: TRBD1; v_gene: TRBV18; j_gene: TRBJ1-1; CDR3aa: CASSEGTDGTEAFF; CDR3nt: TGTGCCAGCTCAGAAGGGACAGACGGCACTGAAGCTTTCTTT
abundance: few; d_gene: NA; v_gene: TRBV5-1; j_gene: TRBJ2-4; CDR3aa: CASSPEGASGRFIAKNIQYF; CDR3nt: TGCGCCAGCAGCCCAGAGGGGGCGAGCGGGCGCTTTATAGCCAAAAACATTCAGTACTTC
abundance: NA; d_gene: NA; v_gene: TRBV15; j_gene: TRBJ1-4; CDR3aa: CATSREVGEKLFF; CDR3nt: TGTGCCACCAGCAGAGAGGTGGGCGAAAAACTGTTTTTT
abundance: few; d_gene: TRBD1; v_gene: TRBV10-1; j_gene: TRBJ2-1; CDR3aa: CASGGFGTGPNEQFF; CDR3nt: TGCGCCAGCGGGGGCTTCGGGACAGGGCCCAATGAGCAGTTCTTC
abundance: NA; d_gene: NA; v_gene: TRBV28; j_gene: TRBJ1-4; CDR3aa: CASSPTFEKLFF; CDR3nt: TGTGCCAGCAGCCCCACCTTCGAAAAACTGTTTTTT
abundance: few; d_gene: NA; v_gene: TRBV6-6; j_gene: TRBJ1-1; CDR3aa: CASRLNTEAFF; CDR3nt: TGTGCCAGCAGACTAAACACTGAAGCTTTCTTT
abundance: NA; d_gene: NA; v_gene: TRBV9; j_gene: TRBJ1-5; CDR3aa: CASSVGGSGNQPQHF; CDR3nt: TGTGCCAGCAGCGTAGGTGGAAGTGGGAATCAGCCCCAGCATTTT
abundance: NA; d_gene: NA; v_gene: TRBV12-3/TRBV12-4; j_gene: TRBJ1-1; CDR3aa: CASGSGFTEAFF; CDR3nt: TGTGCCAGCGGCTCAGGGTTCACTGAAGCTTTCTTT
abundance: NA; d_gene: TRBD1; v_gene: TRBV29-1; j_gene: TRBJ1-5; CDR3aa: CSATTGIYQPQHF; CDR3nt: TGCAGCGCAACGACAGGGATCTATCAGCCCCAGCATTTT
abundance: NA; d_gene: NA; v_gene: TRBV24-1; j_gene: TRBJ2-3; CDR3aa: CATLRDSTDTQYF; CDR3nt: TGTGCCACGCTCCGGGACAGCACAGATACGCAGTATTTT
abundance: NA; d_gene: TRBD2; v_gene: TRBV10-1; j_gene: TRBJ2-2; CDR3aa: CASGTSRTGELFF; CDR3nt: TGCGCCAGCGGGACTAGTCGCACCGGGGAGCTGTTTTTT
abundance: NA; d_gene: NA; v_gene: TRBV6-1; j_gene: TRBJ1-5; CDR3aa: CASSEQDDQPQHF; CDR3nt: TGTGCCAGCAGTGAACAGGACGATCAGCCCCAGCATTTT
abundance: once; d_gene: TRBD1; v_gene: TRBV6-6; j_gene: TRBJ1-4; CDR3aa: CASSDPGQGNEKLFF; CDR3nt: TGTGCCAGCAGTGACCCTGGACAGGGGAATGAAAAACTGTTTTTT
abundance: NA; d_gene: NA; v_gene: TRBV5-5; j_gene: TRBJ1-5; CDR3aa: CASSLGGSNQPQHF; CDR3nt: TGTGCCAGCAGCTTGGGGGGTAGCAATCAGCCCCAGCATTTT
abundance: few; d_gene: NA; v_gene: TRBV7-8; j_gene: TRBJ1-6; CDR3aa: CASSLGNNRFPNSPLHF; CDR3nt: TGTGCCAGCAGCTTAGGTAACAACAGGTTCCCTAATTCACCCCTCCACTTT
abundance: NA; d_gene: NA; v_gene: TRBV20-1; j_gene: TRBJ2-3; CDR3aa: CSASDRWAGTDTQYF; CDR3nt: TGCAGTGCTAGTGATCGGTGGGCGGGCACAGATACGCAGTATTTT
abundance: NA; d_gene: TRBD1; v_gene: TRBV5-1; j_gene: TRBJ1-4; CDR3aa: CASSLAGQASEKLFF; CDR3nt: TGCGCCAGCAGCTTGGCGGGACAGGCCAGTGAAAAACTGTTTTTT
abundance: NA; d_gene: NA; v_gene: TRBV4-3; j_gene: TRBJ1-5; CDR3aa: CASSQVGGSNQPQHF; CDR3nt: TGCGCCAGCAGCCAAGTAGGGGGGAGCAATCAGCCCCAGCATTTT
abundance: NA; d_gene: TRBD1; v_gene: TRBV7-3; j_gene: TRBJ2-2; CDR3aa: CASSKKGSGTGNTGELFF; CDR3nt: TGTGCCAGCAGCAAAAAGGGATCCGGGACAGGAAACACCGGGGAGCTGTTTTTT
abundance: once; d_gene: NA; v_gene: TRBV5-1; j_gene: TRBJ2-2; CDR3aa: CASSFGPLGTGELFF; CDR3nt: TGCGCCAGCAGCTTCGGTCCCCTAGGAACCGGGGAGCTGTTTTTT
abundance: NA; d_gene: TRBD1; v_gene: TRBV9; j_gene: TRBJ1-1; CDR3aa: CASSVGTGSYTEAFF; CDR3nt: TGTGCCAGCAGCGTTGGGACAGGGTCGTACACTGAAGCTTTCTTT
abundance: NA; d_gene: NA; v_gene: TRBV6-6; j_gene: TRBJ1-4; CDR3aa: CASRGSNEKLFF; CDR3nt: TGTGCCAGCAGGGGGAGTAATGAAAAACTGTTTTTT
abundance: few; d_gene: NA; v_gene: TRBV4-3; j_gene: TRBJ1-3; CDR3aa: CASSQLLSSGNTIYF; CDR3nt: TGCGCCAGCAGCCAACTACTCAGCTCTGGAAACACCATATATTTT
abundance: NA; d_gene: TRBD1; v_gene: TRBV28; j_gene: TRBJ2-3; CDR3aa: CASRLGQAMTSTDTQYF; CDR3nt: TGTGCCAGCAGATTAGGACAGGCGATGACTAGCACAGATACGCAGTATTTT
abundance: once; d_gene: NA; v_gene: TRBV11-1; j_gene: TRBJ2-5; CDR3aa: CASSSTRTQETQYF; CDR3nt: TGTGCCAGCAGCTCGACTAGAACCCAAGAGACCCAGTACTTC
abundance: few; d_gene: NA; v_gene: TRBV6-1; j_gene: TRBJ1-5; CDR3aa: CASSELQPQHF; CDR3nt: TGTGCCAGCAGTGAACTCCAGCCCCAGCATTTT